These 9 T cell receptor beta chains originate from one sample sequenced in a study of beta chain features in type 1 diabetes. Expressed TCRB transcripts were sequenced because the isolated RNA had all been reverse transcribed beforehand. Sequencing used immunoSEQ multiplex PCR; TCRdb keeps in-frame clones, though not all of them. This table holds a few hundred thousand clones, roughly 14% found once. Notes on the study in general: Type 1 diabetes patients had moderately but significantly shorter TCRB CDR3s in all four CD4+ subsets.

Their antigens remain unidentified. Sequenced sample: naive CD4+ T cells from blood. These receptor sequences come from a young man with type 1 diabetes.

This clone was observed a handful of times. The genes are TRBV29-1 and TRBJ1-5, with 11 positions matching TRBD1. V gave up 6 bases and J gave up 4 bases; unmatched junction bases: 5. Germline lookup yields CDR1 SQVTM and CDR2 ANQGSEA. This CDR3 has 14 amino acids. CDR3 bases: TGCAGCGTGGCCGGACAGGGGGCGAATCAGCCCCAGCATTTT. Its protein is CSVAGQGANQPQHF.

The CDR3 reads CASSLKASYEQYF. CDR3 nucleotide sequence: TGCGCCAGCAGCTTGAAAGCGTCCTACGAGCAGTACTTC. The gene calls are TRBV5-1 and TRBJ2-7; no firm D call. The V end was cut by 1 base, the J end by 1 base, with 6 bases between. CDR1 SGHRS and CDR2 YFSETQ come from the germline V gene. The CDR3 length is 13 residues.

The rearrangement links TRBV30 to TRBJ1-2; D ambiguous. This CDR3 contains 12 residues. Germline-derived CDR1 and CDR2 are GTSNPN and SVGIG (reference sequence). Trimming left V 3 bases short and J 4 bases short, with 9 bases between. Here the CDR3 reads CAWSDGSYGYTF. The DNA of the CDR3 is TGTGCCTGGAGCGACGGGTCCTATGGCTACACCTTC. The full variable domain, its missing parts supplied by reference TRBV30 and TRBJ1-2, is SQTIHQWPATLVQPVGSPLSLECTVEGTSNPNLYWYRQAAGRGLQLLFYSVGIGQISSEVPQNLSASRPQDRQFILSSKKLLLSDSGFYLCAWSDGSYGYTFGSGTRLTVV.

V and J are TRBV5-1 and TRBJ1-2; 7 bases are shared with TRBD1. The V segment lost 0 bases and the J segment 3 bases; nucleotides outside the gene matches: 2. The germline V gene encodes CDR1 SGHRS and CDR2 YFSETQ. CDR3 length: 14 residues. CDR3 region: CASSLDRGDYGYTF. The CDR3, as DNA: TGCGCCAGCAGCTTGGACAGGGGAGACTATGGCTACACCTTC.

CDR3 protein: CASSPLTLAGETQYF. The DNA of the CDR3 is TGTGCCAGCTCACCACTGACGCTAGCGGGAGAGACCCAGTACTTC. The rearrangement uses TRBV18 and TRBJ2-5, with 8 nucleotides matching TRBD2. With V trimmed by 1 base and J by 4 bases, 5 bases remained unmatched. Per germline, CDR1 KGHSH and CDR2 LQKENI. The CDR3 totals 15 residues.

This chain joins TRBV2 and TRBJ1-6; perhaps TRBD1 as D (6 bases). The CDR3 runs 14 residues. Germline CDR1 is SNHLY and CDR2 is FYNNEI. V was clipped by 6 bases and J by 4 bases, with 10 bases between them. CDR3 in DNA: TGTGCCAGCAGCCCCGACAGGTATAATTCACCCCTCCACTTT. Protein sequence: CASSPDRYNSPLHF.

The chain couples TRBV7-9 to TRBJ1-2, with D tentatively TRBD1 (5 bases). Germline assignment: CDR1 SEHNR and CDR2 FQNEAQ (reference sequence). V was clipped by 1 base and J by 2 bases, with 14 bases between them. The CDR3 contains 16 residues. This CDR3 reads CASSLESAGENYGYTF. DNA of the CDR3: TGTGCCAGCAGCTTAGAGTCAGCGGGGGAGAACTATGGCTACACCTTC.

This chain uses TRBV6-5 with TRBJ2-7, with 12 nucleotides matching TRBD2. The V segment lost 4 bases and the J segment 0 bases; nucleotides outside the gene matches: 4. The germline CDR1 and CDR2 sequences are MNHEY and SVGAGI. This CDR3 spans 16 amino acids. CDR3 residues: CASSFPSGRVSYEQYF. CDR3 nucleotides: TGTGCCAGCAGTTTCCCTAGCGGGAGGGTCTCCTACGAGCAGTACTTC.

V gene TRBV5-4 combines with J gene TRBJ2-5; 7 bases agree with TRBD2. This CDR3 is built from 15 residues. Germline V gene sequence: CDR1 SGHNT, CDR2 YYREEE (reference sequence). V shed 0 bases and J 1 base; nucleotides not matched to a gene: 3. CDR3 bases: TGTGCCAGCAGCTTGGTGGCGGGAGCCCAAGAGACCCAGTACTTC. It yields the protein CASSLVAGAQETQYF.